Listed here are 25 T cell receptor beta chains from one sample, sequenced in a study of cytomegalovirus exposure and HLA in healthy donors. Use of 60 Vbeta and 13 Jbeta primers characterized the PCR. The assay was immunoSEQ multiplex PCR, and TCRdb's table has in-frame clones only and misses some. This sample carries about 76,000 clones, about four fifths of them seen once, and the ten largest clones take about 1.9%. Input material: PBMCs. These receptors all come from a woman under 40 in good health and CMV-seronegative.

There are a few counts of this clone. The V and J genes are TRBV15 and TRBJ2-5; 7 bases fit TRBD1. After removal of 0 bases from V and 5 bases from J, the junction contained 0 bases not matched to a gene. CDR3 length: 13 residues. Germline V lookup: CDR1 LNHNV, CDR2 YYDKDF (reference sequence). CDR3 nucleotides: TGTGCCACCAGCAGAGACAGGGGGGAGACCCAGTACTTC. Protein product: CATSRDRGETQYF. The full variable domain, its missing parts supplied by reference TRBV15 and TRBJ2-5, is DAMVIQNPRYQVTQFGKPVTLSCSQTLNHNVMYWYQQKSSQAPKLLFHYYDKDFNNEADTPDNFQSRRPNTSFCFLDIRSPGLGDTAMYLCATSRDRGETQYFGPGTRLLVL.

The chain has TRBV12-5 and TRBJ2-7, with 8 bases that match TRBD2. The junction had 2 bases not matched to a gene; V was cut back by 7 bases and J by 0 bases. CDR3 length: 13 residues. The V gene's germline CDR1 is LGHNT and CDR2 FRNRAP. The CDR3 is CASALAGSYEQYF. CDR3 DNA: TGTGCTAGTGCCCTAGCGGGCTCCTACGAGCAGTACTTC. The full variable domain, in which reference TRBV12-5 and TRBJ2-7 provide the parts outside the CDR3, is DARVTQTPRHKVTEMGQEVTMRCQPILGHNTVFWYRQTMMQGLELLAYFRNRAPLDDSGMPKDRFSAEMPDATLATLKIQPSEPRDSAVYFCASALAGSYEQYFGPGTRLTVT.

The chain is built from TRBV18 and TRBJ2-7, with 9 bases fitting TRBD2. With 8 bases clipped from V and 1 base from J, the junction kept 6 bases outside the gene matches. Germline V gives CDR1 KGHSH, CDR2 LQKENI. The CDR3 sequence is 14 residues long. In DNA form, the CDR3 reads TGTGCCAGCACCGCGGGGGGGGCGTCCTACGAGCAGTACTTC. The encoded protein is CASTAGGASYEQYF.

The chain couples TRBV15 to TRBJ2-7, with 9 nucleotides matching TRBD1. The CDR3 runs 14 residues. The V and J ends lost 1 base and 6 bases, in that order; junction bases with no gene match: 4. CDR1 is LNHNV, CDR2 YYDKDF, per germline (reference sequence). The CDR3 DNA is TGTGCCACCAGCAGAGGAGGGGACAGGGTCGAGCAGTACTTC. It codes for CATSRGGDRVEQYF.

A single count supports this clone. The chain combines TRBV7-9 with TRBJ1-5; 9 bases align to TRBD1. Germline V gene sequence: CDR1 SEHNR, CDR2 FQNEAQ (reference sequence). The CDR3 runs 17 residues. The trim removed 5 bases at V and 5 bases at J, leaving 13 bases unmatched. The CDR3 DNA follows: TGTGCCAGCAGCCCCCCACTGGGACAGGGAGGGGATCAGCCCCAGCATTTT. Translation: CASSPPLGQGGDQPQHF.

The chain has TRBV14 and TRBJ2-5; D is possibly TRBD2 (7 bases). The CDR3 loop spans 16 amino acids. Looked up from germline, CDR1 is SGHDN and CDR2 is FVKESK. Trimming pared 7 bases from V and 2 bases from J, leaving 20 bases between. CDR3 sequence (DNA): TGTGCCAGCAACGGGAGGAGGGGGAGGTTACAAGAGACCCAGTACTTC. Its translation: CASNGRRGRLQETQYF.

The rearrangement uses TRBV30 and TRBJ1-5; D is undetermined. The germline gives CDR1 GTSNPN, CDR2 SVGIG (reference sequence). The CDR3 is 13 amino acids. Trimming stripped 4 bases from V and 0 bases from J, with 7 bases between. Written as DNA, the CDR3 is TGTGCCTGGAACAAGAATAGCAATCAGCCCCAGCATTTT. It is translated as CAWNKNSNQPQHF.

The chain recombines TRBV29-1 with TRBJ2-4; TRBD2 aligns across 7 bases. CDR3 length equals 14 residues. Trimming at V came to 7 bases and at J to 8 bases, leaving 14 bases not matched to a gene. Germline values: CDR1 SQVTM, CDR2 ANQGSEA. The CDR3 region is CSAQAGVRWDIQYF. DNA for the CDR3: TGCAGCGCTCAGGCGGGGGTCAGGTGGGACATTCAGTACTTC.

This clone was recorded only once. The V and J genes are TRBV6-5 and TRBJ2-3; D is ambiguous. Germline CDR1 is MNHEY and CDR2 is SVGAGI. The CDR3 sequence is 12 residues long. The V gene lost 6 bases and the J gene lost 2 bases, with 6 bases spanning the gap. DNA of the CDR3: TGTGCCAGCAGAAGCTTCACAGATACGCAGTATTTT. Translation: CASRSFTDTQYF.

The rearrangement joins TRBV4-1 to TRBJ2-7, with a weak D call TRBD1 (5 bases). Germline V gene sequence: CDR1 MGHRA, CDR2 YSYEKL. The CDR3 totals 13 residues. V dropped 0 bases and J dropped 4 bases, with 7 bases sitting between them. The CDR3: CASSQERGYEQYF. The DNA of the CDR3 is TGCGCCAGCAGCCAAGAAAGGGGTTACGAGCAGTACTTC.

V is TRBV29-1 and J is TRBJ1-1, with D possibly matching TRBD1 (5 bases). Per germline, CDR1 SQVTM and CDR2 ANQGSEA. This CDR3 has 13 residues. V was clipped by 6 bases and J by 0 bases, with 11 bases between them. This CDR3 reads CSVSTGLNTEAFF. The CDR3 nucleotides are TGCAGCGTCTCTACAGGACTGAACACTGAAGCTTTCTTT. The variable domain in full, completed from reference TRBV29-1 and TRBJ1-1, reads SAVISQKPSRDICQRGTSLTIQCQVDSQVTMMFWYRQQPGQSLTLIATANQGSEATYESGFVIDKFPISRPNLTFSTLTVSNMSPEDSSIYLCSVSTGLNTEAFFGQGTRLTVV.

This rearrangement joins TRBV28 to TRBJ2-7; 7 bases agree with TRBD1. The V and J ends lost 11 bases and 4 bases, in that order; junction bases with no gene match: 8. The V gene's germline CDR1 is MDHEN and CDR2 SYDVKM. CDR3 length equals 12 residues. The CDR3 loop reads CAGYGTAYEQYF. The CDR3 DNA follows: TGTGCCGGATACGGGACAGCGTACGAGCAGTACTTC. The full variable domain, in which reference TRBV28 and TRBJ2-7 provide the parts outside the CDR3, is DVKVTQSSRYLVKRTGEKVFLECVQDMDHENMFWYRQDPGLGLRLIYFSYDVKMKEKGDIPEGYSVSREKKERFSLILESASTNQTSMYLCAGYGTAYEQYFGPGTRLTVT.

The rearrangement joins TRBV5-8 to TRBJ2-5, with 10 positions matching TRBD1. The length of the CDR3 is 17 residues. The J segment lost 4 bases and the V segment lost 2 bases, leaving 11 bases of the junction unmatched. Germline loops: CDR1 SGHTS, CDR2 YDEGEE. CDR3 nucleotides: TGTGCCAGCAGCTTAGCCGGGACAGGGGTTGATGGAGAGACCCAGTACTTC. Protein: CASSLAGTGVDGETQYF.

This clone is a singleton in its sample. The chain is built from TRBV2 and TRBJ1-5; D perhaps matches TRBD1 (6 bases). This CDR3 contains 15 residues. The germline V gene encodes CDR1 SNHLY and CDR2 FYNNEI. Trimming took off 10 bases at V and 7 bases at J, with 23 bases between the two ends. The CDR3 DNA sequence: TGTGCCACCAAGGGGGGGGGCGGGGTAGGCCAGCCCCAGCATTTT. Amino acid sequence: CATKGGGGVGQPQHF.

The chain is built from TRBV5-1 and TRBJ2-7, with 10 positions matching TRBD1. J gave up 5 bases and V 4 bases, and 9 bases lay outside the gene matches. Germline loops: CDR1 SGHRS, CDR2 YFSETQ. This CDR3 comprises 15 residues. The CDR3 sequence is CASSPPGQGTHEQYF. The CDR3 DNA is TGCGCCAGCAGCCCACCGGGACAGGGGACCCACGAGCAGTACTTC.

This sequence joins TRBV15 and TRBJ1-1, with D perhaps matching TRBD1 (6 bases). Trimming left V 0 bases short and J 11 bases short, with 10 bases between. The length of the CDR3 is 12 residues. CDR1 and CDR2 (germline): LNHNV, YYDKDF (reference sequence). CDR3 sequence (DNA): TGTGCCACCAGCAGAGATCTGGGGGCGGCTTTCTTT. Protein: CATSRDLGAAFF.

The rearrangement links TRBV29-1 to TRBJ2-2; tentative D call: TRBD2 (6 bases). The CDR3 runs 14 residues. Trimming cost V 3 bases and J 4 bases, with 12 bases left between them. Germline V gene sequence: CDR1 SQVTM, CDR2 ANQGSEA. The CDR3 nucleotides are TGCAGCGTTGAGGAGGCGGGAACCACCGGGGAGCTGTTTTTT. It is translated as CSVEEAGTTGELFF.

This clone was seen only once. The CDR3 is CASSPTGNYGYTF. CDR3 DNA sequence: TGTGCCAGCAGTCCGACAGGGAACTATGGCTACACCTTC. The rearrangement links TRBV28 to TRBJ1-2; TRBD1 aligns across 7 bases. CDR1 MDHEN and CDR2 SYDVKM come from the germline V gene. The CDR3 totals 13 residues. Trimming at V came to 5 bases and at J to 2 bases, leaving 2 bases not matched to a gene.

The chain combines TRBV18 with TRBJ2-7, with 9 bases identical to TRBD1. V dropped 4 bases and J dropped 5; count of bases not matched to a gene: 3. The CDR3 consists of 13 residues. Germline CDR1 and CDR2: KGHSH and LQKENI. CDR3 sequence (DNA): TGTGCCAGCTCACTCAGACAGGGGGACGAGCAGTACTTC. It yields the protein CASSLRQGDEQYF.

This clone was counted a few times. The genes are TRBV20-1 and TRBJ2-4; D gene uncertain. Germline assignment: CDR1 DFQATT and CDR2 SNEGSKA (reference sequence). The CDR3 totals 11 residues. The V end lost 6 bases, the J end lost 5 bases, and 8 bases lay between the germline ends. The DNA of the CDR3 is TGCAGTGCCACTGGTCAAAACATTCAGTACTTC. Its translation is CSATGQNIQYF.

The chain has TRBV7-3 and TRBJ1-4; a possible D gene is TRBD1 (5 bases). Germline assignment: CDR1 SGHTA and CDR2 FQGTGA. The CDR3 is 13 residues long. V shed 5 bases and J shed 7 bases, with 11 bases lying between them. The CDR3 loop reads CASSKWGGEKLFF. For the CDR3, the DNA is TGTGCCAGCAGCAAGTGGGGGGGTGAAAAACTGTTTTTT. The variable domain in full, completed from reference TRBV7-3 and TRBJ1-4, reads GAGVSQTPSNKVTEKGKYVELRCDPISGHTALYWYRQSLGQGPEFLIYFQGTGAADDSGLPNDRFFAVRPEGSVSTLKIQRTERGDSAVYLCASSKWGGEKLFFGSGTQLSVL.

This clone appeared a single time. V and J are TRBV5-6 and TRBJ1-2; the D gene is possibly TRBD1 (5 bases). The CDR3 is made up of 11 amino acids. V was cut by 4 bases and J by 8 bases, with 9 bases left in between. Germline V gene data show CDR1 as SGHDT and CDR2 as YYEEEE. CDR3 sequence (DNA): TGTGCCAGCAGCCGTGGGGGGGGCTACACCTTC. Amino acids: CASSRGGGYTF.

The genes are TRBV28 and TRBJ2-3; tentatively, D is TRBD1 (5 bases). Germline values: CDR1 MDHEN, CDR2 SYDVKM. V was cut by 8 bases and J by 2 bases, with 11 bases left in between. The CDR3 is 13 residues long. In DNA form, the CDR3 reads TGTGCCAGCGGGGCAGGCGACACAGATACGCAGTATTTT. Encoded protein: CASGAGDTDTQYF.

This sequence joins TRBV5-4 and TRBJ2-2; D might be TRBD2 (6 bases). V dropped 6 bases and J dropped 6 bases, with 18 bases sitting between them. The CDR3 is 15 amino acids. Germline CDR1 is SGHNT and CDR2 is YYREEE (reference sequence). This CDR3 is CASTPRNGGAGELFF. DNA of the CDR3: TGTGCCAGCACCCCTCGTAACGGGGGAGCCGGGGAGCTGTTTTTT.

This chain uses TRBV30 with TRBJ2-5; 7 nucleotides line up with TRBD2. This CDR3 region has 15 residues. CDR1 is GTSNPN and CDR2 is SVGIG in the germline V gene (reference sequence). After removal of 5 bases from V and 2 bases from J, the junction contained 11 bases not matched to a gene. The CDR3 DNA reads as TGTGCCTGGCGGAATCTAGCGGCTTCACAAGAGACCCAGTACTTC. Its translation: CAWRNLAASQETQYF.